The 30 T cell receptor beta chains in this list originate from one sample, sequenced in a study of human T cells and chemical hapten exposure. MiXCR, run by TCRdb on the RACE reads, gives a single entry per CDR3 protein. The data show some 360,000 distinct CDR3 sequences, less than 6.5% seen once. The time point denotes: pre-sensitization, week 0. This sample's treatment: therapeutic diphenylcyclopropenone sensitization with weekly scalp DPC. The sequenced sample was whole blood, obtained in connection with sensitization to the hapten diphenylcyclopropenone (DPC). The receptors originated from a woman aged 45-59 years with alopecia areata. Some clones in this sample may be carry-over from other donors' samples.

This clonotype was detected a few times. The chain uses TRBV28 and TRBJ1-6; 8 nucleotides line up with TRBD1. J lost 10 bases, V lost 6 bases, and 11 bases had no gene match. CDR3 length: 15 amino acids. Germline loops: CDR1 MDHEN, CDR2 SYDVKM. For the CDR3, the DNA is TGTGCCAGCAGCCCGCCAGGACAGGGCTGGTCACCCCTCCACTTT. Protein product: CASSPPGQGWSPLHF.

The CDR3 coding sequence is TGTGCCAGCAGCGTGATAGGGGCTGAAGCTTTCTTT. It yields the protein CASSVIGAEAFF. The V gene is TRBV5-4, the J gene TRBJ1-1, with D possibly being TRBD1 (5 bases). CDR1 and CDR2 from the germline V gene are SGHNT and YYREEE (reference sequence). V was cut by 4 bases and J by 6 bases, with 10 bases left in between. This CDR3 has 12 amino acids.

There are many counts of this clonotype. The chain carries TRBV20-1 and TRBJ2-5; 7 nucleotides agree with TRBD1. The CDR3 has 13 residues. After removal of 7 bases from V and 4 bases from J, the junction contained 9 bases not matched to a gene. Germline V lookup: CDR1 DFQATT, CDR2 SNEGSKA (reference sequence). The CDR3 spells CSGGPQGLETQYF. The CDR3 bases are TGCAGTGGCGGACCACAGGGGCTAGAGACCCAGTACTTC.

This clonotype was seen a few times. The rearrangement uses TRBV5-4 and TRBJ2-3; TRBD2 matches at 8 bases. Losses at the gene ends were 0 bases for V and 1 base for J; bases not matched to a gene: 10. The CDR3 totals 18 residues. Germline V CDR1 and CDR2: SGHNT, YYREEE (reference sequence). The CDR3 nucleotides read TGTGCCAGCAGCTTGGTTGCTAGCGGGCCACCTGGCACAGATACGCAGTATTTT. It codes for CASSLVASGPPGTDTQYF.

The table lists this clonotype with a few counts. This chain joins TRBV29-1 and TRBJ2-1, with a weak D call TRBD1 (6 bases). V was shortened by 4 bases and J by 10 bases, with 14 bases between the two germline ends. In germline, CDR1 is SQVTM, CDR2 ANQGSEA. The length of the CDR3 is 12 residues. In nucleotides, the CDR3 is TGCAGCGTTGGATGGGGGCCGGGGGAGCAGTTCTTC. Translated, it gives CSVGWGPGEQFF.

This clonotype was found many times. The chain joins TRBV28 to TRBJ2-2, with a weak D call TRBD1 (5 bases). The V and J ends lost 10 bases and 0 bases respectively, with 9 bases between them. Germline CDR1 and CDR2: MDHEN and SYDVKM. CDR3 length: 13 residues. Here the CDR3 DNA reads TGTGCCACAGCAGGGCCGAACACCGGGGAGCTGTTTTTT. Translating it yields CATAGPNTGELFF.

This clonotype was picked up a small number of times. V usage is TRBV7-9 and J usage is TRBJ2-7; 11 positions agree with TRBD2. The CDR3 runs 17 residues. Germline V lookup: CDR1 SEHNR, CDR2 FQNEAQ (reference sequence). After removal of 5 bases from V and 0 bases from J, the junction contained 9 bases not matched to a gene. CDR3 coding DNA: TGTGCCAGCAGCACCAGGGGACTAGCGGACCGCTCCTACGAGCAGTACTTC. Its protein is CASSTRGLADRSYEQYF.

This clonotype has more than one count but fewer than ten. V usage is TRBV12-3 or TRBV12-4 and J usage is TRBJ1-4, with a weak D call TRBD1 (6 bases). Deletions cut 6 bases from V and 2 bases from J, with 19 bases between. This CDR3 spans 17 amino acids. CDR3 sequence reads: CASSVSRGRGTNEKLFF. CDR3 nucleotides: TGTGCCAGCAGCGTCAGCAGGGGAAGAGGCACTAATGAAAAACTGTTTTTT.

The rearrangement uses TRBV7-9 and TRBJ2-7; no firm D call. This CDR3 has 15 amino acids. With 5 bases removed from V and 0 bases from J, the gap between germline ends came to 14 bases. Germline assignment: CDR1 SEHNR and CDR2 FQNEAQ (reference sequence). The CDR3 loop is CASSLARDGSYEQYF. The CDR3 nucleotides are TGTGCCAGCAGCCTGGCCCGCGACGGCTCCTACGAGCAGTACTTC.

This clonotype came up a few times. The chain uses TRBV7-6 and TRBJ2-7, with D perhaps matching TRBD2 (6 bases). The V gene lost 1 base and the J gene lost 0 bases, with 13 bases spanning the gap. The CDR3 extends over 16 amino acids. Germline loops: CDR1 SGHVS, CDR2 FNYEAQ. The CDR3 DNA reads TGTGCCAGCAGCTTAGATTCTAGCGTAAGCTCCTACGAGCAGTACTTC. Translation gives CASSLDSSVSSYEQYF.

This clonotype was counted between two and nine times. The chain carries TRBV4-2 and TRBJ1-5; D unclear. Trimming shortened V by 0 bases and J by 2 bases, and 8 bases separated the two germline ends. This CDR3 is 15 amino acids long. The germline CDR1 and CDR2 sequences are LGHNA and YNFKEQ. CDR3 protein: CASSQDPVGNQPQHF. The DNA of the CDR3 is TGTGCCAGCAGCCAAGACCCCGTGGGCAATCAGCCCCAGCATTTT.

The CDR3 sequence: CASSFRRTGATDTQYF. In DNA form, the CDR3 reads TGTGCCAGCAGTTTTCGGAGGACAGGGGCTACAGATACGCAGTATTTT. This chain links TRBV27 with TRBJ2-3, with 9 bases matching TRBD1. The CDR3 extends over 16 amino acids. Losses at the gene ends were 3 bases for V and 3 bases for J; bases not matched to a gene: 7. Germline assignment: CDR1 MNHEY and CDR2 SMNVEV (reference sequence).

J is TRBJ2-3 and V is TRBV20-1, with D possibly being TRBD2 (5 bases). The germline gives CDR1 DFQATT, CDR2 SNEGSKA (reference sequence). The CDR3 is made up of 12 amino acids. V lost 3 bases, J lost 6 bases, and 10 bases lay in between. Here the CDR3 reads CSASALVDTQYF. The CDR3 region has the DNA TGCAGTGCTAGCGCACTAGTGGATACGCAGTATTTT.

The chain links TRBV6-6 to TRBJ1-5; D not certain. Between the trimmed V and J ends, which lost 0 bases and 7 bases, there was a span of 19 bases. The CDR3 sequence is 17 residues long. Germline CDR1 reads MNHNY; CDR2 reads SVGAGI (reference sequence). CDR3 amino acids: CASSYSIEGGHKQPQHF. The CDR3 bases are TGTGCCAGCAGTTACTCGATTGAGGGAGGGCATAAACAGCCCCAGCATTTT.

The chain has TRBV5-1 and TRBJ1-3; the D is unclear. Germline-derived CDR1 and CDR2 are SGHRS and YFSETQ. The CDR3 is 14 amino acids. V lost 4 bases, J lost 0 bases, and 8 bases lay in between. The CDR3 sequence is CASSLDVSGNTIYF. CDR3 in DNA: TGCGCCAGCAGCCTGGACGTCTCTGGAAACACCATATATTTT.

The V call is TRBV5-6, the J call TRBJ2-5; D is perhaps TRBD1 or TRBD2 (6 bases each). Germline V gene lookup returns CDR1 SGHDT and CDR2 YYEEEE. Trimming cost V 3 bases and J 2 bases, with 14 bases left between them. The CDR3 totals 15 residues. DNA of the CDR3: TGTGCCAGCAGCTGGGGGGCTAGTTCACAAGAGACCCAGTACTTC. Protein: CASSWGASSQETQYF.

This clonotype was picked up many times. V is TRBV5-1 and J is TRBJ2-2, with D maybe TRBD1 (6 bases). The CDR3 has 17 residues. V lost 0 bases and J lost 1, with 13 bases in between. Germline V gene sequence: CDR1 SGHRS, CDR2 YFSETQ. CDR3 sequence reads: CASSLDTGTLNTGELFF. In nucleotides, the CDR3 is TGCGCCAGCAGCTTGGATACAGGGACGTTGAACACCGGGGAGCTGTTTTTT.

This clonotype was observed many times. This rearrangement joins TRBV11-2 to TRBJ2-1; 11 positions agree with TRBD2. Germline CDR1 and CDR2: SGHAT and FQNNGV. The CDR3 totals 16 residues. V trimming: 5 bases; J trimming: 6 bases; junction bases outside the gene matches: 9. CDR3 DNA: TGTGCCAGCAGCCCAGCCGGGACTAGCGGCTTCAATGAGCAGTTCTTC. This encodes CASSPAGTSGFNEQFF.

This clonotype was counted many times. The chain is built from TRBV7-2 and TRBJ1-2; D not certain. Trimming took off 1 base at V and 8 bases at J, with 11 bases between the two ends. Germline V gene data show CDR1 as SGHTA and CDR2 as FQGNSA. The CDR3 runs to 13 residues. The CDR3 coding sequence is TGTGCCAGCAGCTTAGGTGAGAGGAGAGGCTACACCTTC. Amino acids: CASSLGERRGYTF.

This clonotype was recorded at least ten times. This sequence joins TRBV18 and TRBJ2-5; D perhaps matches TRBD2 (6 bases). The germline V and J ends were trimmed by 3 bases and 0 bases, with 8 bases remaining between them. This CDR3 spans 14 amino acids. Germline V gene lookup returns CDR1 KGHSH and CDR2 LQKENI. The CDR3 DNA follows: TGTGCCAGCTCACCCGGAGGGGACCAAGAGACCCAGTACTTC. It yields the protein CASSPGGDQETQYF.

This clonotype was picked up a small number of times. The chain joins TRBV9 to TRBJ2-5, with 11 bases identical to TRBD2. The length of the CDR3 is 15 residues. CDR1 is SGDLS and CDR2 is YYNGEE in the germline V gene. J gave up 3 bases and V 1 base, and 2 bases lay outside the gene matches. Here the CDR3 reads CASSVTGLAEETQYF. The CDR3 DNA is TGTGCCAGCAGCGTAACGGGACTAGCGGAAGAGACCCAGTACTTC.

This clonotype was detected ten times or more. The CDR3 region has the DNA TGTGCCACCACCCCCACCGGGACCTCGCAGTTCTTC. As protein: CATTPTGTSQFF. The rearrangement joins TRBV10-3 to TRBJ2-1; either TRBD1 or TRBD2 may fit D (5 bases each). The V end was cut by 10 bases, the J end by 12 bases, with 19 bases between. CDR3 length equals 12 residues. CDR1 is ENHRY and CDR2 is SYGVKD in the germline V gene.

In DNA, the CDR3 is TGCAGCGTTACGGGTCTTAACTATGGCTACACCTTC. This translates into CSVTGLNYGYTF. This sequence joins TRBV29-1 and TRBJ1-2; D is unresolved. Germline assignment: CDR1 SQVTM and CDR2 ANQGSEA. The CDR3 runs to 12 residues. Trimming stripped 5 bases from V and 1 base from J, with 8 bases between. Full variable domain (remainder filled in from reference TRBV29-1 and TRBJ1-2): SAVISQKPSRDICQRGTSLTIQCQVDSQVTMMFWYRQQPGQSLTLIATANQGSEATYESGFVIDKFPISRPNLTFSTLTVSNMSPEDSSIYLCSVTGLNYGYTFGSGTRLTVV.

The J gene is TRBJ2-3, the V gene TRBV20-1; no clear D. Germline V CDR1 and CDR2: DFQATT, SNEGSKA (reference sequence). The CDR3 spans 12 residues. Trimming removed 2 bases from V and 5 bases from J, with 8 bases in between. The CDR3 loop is CSARISQDTQYF. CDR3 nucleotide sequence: TGCAGTGCTAGAATCTCGCAAGATACGCAGTATTTT.

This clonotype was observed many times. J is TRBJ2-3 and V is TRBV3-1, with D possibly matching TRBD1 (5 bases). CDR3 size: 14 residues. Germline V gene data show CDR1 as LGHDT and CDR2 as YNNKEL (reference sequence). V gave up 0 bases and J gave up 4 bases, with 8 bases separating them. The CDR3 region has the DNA TGTGCCAGCAGCCAAGAGGGGCTCGCAGATACGCAGTATTTT. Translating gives CASSQEGLADTQYF.

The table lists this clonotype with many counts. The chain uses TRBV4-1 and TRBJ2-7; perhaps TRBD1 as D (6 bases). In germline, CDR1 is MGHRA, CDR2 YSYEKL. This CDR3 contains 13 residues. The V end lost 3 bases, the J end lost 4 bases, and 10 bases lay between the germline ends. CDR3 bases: TGCGCCAGCAGCCAGCCAGGGGAGTACGAGCAGTACTTC. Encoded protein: CASSQPGEYEQYF.

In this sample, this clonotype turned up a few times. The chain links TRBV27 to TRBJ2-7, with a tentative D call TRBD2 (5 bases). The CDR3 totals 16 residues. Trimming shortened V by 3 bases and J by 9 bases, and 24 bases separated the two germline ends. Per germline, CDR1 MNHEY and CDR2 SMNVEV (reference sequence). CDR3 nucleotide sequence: TGTGCCAGCAGTTTTGCCACTAGGGATGCCAACATCGGGCAGTACTTC. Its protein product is CASSFATRDANIGQYF.

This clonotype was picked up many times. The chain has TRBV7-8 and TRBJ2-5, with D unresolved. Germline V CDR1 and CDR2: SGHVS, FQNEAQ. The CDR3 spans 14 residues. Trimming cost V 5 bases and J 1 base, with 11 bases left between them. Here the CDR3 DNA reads TGTGCCAGCAGCCCTCGACTTAGCCAAGAGACCCAGTACTTC. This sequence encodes CASSPRLSQETQYF.

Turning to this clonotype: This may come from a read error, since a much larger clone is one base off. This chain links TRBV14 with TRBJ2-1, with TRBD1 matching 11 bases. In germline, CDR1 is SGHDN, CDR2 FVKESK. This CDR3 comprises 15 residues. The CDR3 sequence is CVSSQVPGTGGEQFF. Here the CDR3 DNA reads TGTGTCAGCAGCCAAGTCCCCGGGACAGGGGGTGAGCAGTTCTTC. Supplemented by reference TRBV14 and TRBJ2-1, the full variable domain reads EAGVTQFPSHSVIEKGQTVTLRCDPISGHDNLYWYRRVMGKEIKFLLHFVKESKQDESGMPNNRFLAERTGGTYSTLKVQPAELEDSGVYFCVSSQVPGTGGEQFFGPGTRLTVL.

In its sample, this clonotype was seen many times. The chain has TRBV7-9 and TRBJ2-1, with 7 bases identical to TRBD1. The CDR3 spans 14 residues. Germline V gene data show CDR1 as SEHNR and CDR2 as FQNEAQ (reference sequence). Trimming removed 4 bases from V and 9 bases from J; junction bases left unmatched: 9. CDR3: CASSSWTGSSEQFF. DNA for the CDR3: TGTGCCAGCAGCTCCTGGACAGGTAGTAGTGAGCAGTTCTTC.